This T cell receptor beta chain is from a study of cytotoxic CD8 clonotypes in ibrutinib-treated CLL. Study results and limitations: Once treatment began, public clonotypes, which were uncommon, contracted or stayed stable. There were differences in sampling times between sustained-remission and progressing patients. T-cell clonality at baseline went above that of age-matched healthy donors and rose and fell with circulating CD8+ T-cell counts.

Germline CDR1 is SGHKS and CDR2 is YYEKEE (reference sequence). This CDR3 region has 14 residues. Trimming pared 4 bases from V and 0 bases from J, leaving 9 bases between. The assay was immunoSEQ multiplex PCR, and TCRdb's table has in-frame clones only and misses some. Of about 39,000 clones listed, 68% are singletons. TCR beta library input comprised around 2 micrograms of genomic DNA from cryopreserved PBMCs. Of note for this clone: As yet, its antigen is unknown.

The TCR sequence derives from a human donor with chronic lymphocytic leukemia. The sequenced sample was PBMCs, obtained at disease progression, from a patient treated with ibrutinib. The V call is TRBV5-5, the J call TRBJ2-3; D is perhaps TRBD2 (5 bases). This chain's CDR3 is CASSPAGSTDTQYF. CDR3 nucleotides: TGTGCCAGCAGCCCGGCGGGTAGCACAGATACGCAGTATTTT.